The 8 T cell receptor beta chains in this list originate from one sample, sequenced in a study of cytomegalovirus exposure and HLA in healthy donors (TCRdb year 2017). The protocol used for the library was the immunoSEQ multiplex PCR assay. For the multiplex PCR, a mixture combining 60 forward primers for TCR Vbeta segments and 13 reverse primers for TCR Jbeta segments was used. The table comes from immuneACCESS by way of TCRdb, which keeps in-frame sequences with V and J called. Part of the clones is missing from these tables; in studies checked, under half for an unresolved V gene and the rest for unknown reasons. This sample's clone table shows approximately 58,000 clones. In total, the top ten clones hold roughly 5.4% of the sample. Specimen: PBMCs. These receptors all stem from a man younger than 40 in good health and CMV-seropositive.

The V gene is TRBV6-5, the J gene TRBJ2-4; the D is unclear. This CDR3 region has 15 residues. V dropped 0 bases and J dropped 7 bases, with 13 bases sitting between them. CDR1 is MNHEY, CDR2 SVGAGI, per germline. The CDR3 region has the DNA TGTGCCAGCAGTTACTCATTTAGTTCACAGAACATTCAGTACTTC. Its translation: CASSYSFSSQNIQYF.

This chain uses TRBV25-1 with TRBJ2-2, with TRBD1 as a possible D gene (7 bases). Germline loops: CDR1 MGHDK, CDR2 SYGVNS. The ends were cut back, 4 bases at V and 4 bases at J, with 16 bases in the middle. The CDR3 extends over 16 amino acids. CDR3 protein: CASSAGQVGGTGELFF. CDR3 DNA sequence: TGTGCCAGCAGTGCCGGACAGGTGGGGGGCACCGGGGAGCTGTTTTTT. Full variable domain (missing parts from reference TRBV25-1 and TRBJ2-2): EADIYQTPRYLVIGTGKKITLECSQTMGHDKMYWYQQDPGMELHLIHYSYGVNSTEKGDLSSESTVSRIRTEHFPLTLESARPSHTSQYLCASSAGQVGGTGELFFGEGSRLTVL.

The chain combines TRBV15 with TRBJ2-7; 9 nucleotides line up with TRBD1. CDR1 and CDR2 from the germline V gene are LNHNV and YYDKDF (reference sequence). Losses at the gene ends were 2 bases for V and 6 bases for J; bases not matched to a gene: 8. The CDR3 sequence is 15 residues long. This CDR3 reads CATSRSRTGAGEQYF. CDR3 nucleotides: TGTGCCACCAGCAGATCCAGGACAGGGGCAGGCGAGCAGTACTTC.

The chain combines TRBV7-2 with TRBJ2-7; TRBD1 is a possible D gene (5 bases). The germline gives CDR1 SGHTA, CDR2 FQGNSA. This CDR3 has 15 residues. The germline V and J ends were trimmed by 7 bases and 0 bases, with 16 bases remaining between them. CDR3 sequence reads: CASTLTSGPSYEQYF. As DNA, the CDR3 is TGTGCCAGCACCCTGACTTCAGGGCCCTCCTACGAGCAGTACTTC.

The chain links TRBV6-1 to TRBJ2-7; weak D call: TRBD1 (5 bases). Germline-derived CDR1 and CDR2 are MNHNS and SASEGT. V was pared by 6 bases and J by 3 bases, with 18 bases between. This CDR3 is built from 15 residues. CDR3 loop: CASSGPTGSNYEQYF. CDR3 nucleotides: TGTGCCAGCAGCGGACCCACAGGATCCAACTACGAGCAGTACTTC.

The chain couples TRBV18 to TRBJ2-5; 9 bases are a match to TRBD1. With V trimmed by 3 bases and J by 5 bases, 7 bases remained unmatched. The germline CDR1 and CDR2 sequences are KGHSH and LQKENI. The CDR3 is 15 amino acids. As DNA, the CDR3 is TGTGCCAGCTCACCCCGGGACAGGGCTGCGGAGACCCAGTACTTC. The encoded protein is CASSPRDRAAETQYF.

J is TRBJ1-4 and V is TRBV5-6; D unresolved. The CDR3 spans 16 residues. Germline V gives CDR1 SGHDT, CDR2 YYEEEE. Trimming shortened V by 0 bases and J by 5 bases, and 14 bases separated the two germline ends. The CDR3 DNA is TGTGCCAGCAGCTTGGCCCGGAGGGTGCCCAATGAAAAACTGTTTTTT. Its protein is CASSLARRVPNEKLFF.

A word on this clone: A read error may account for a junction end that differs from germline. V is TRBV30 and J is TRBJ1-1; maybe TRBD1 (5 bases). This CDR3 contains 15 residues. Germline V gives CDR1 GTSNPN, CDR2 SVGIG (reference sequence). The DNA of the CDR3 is TGTGCCGGGAGTCTTTCGGGGGGAATGAACACTGAAGCTTTCTTT. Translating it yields CAGSLSGGMNTEAFF. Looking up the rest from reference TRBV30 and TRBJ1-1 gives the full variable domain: SQTIHQWPATLVQPVGSPLSLECTVEGTSNPNLYWYRQAAGRGLQLLFYSVGIGQISSEVPQNLSASRPQDRQFILSSKKLLLSDSGFYLCAGSLSGGMNTEAFFGQGTRLTVV.